This TCR beta chain was identified in a study of T cells in Graves' hyperthyroidism and ophthalmopathy. This clonotype appeared many times. From RNA transcripts, TCR beta CDR3 regions were amplified. First-round RT-PCR targeting the TCR CDR3 was performed with the HTBI primer set. TCRdb recomputed calls from the multiplex PCR reads with MiXCR, one row per CDR3 protein. The sample has under 400,000 distinct CDR3 sequences, 11% to 15% seen once; the top ten hold approximately 9.9%. Among the patients, aged 18 to 65, hyperthyroidism was newly diagnosed and had lasted under 2 months. The CDR3 loop spans 13 amino acids. The ends were cut back, 10 bases at V and 4 bases at J, with 11 bases in the middle. From germline, CDR1 is MNHEY and CDR2 SMNVEV (reference sequence).

The source material was blood. The clonotype was recovered from a woman in her fifties or sixties with Graves' hyperthyroidism. The chain has TRBV27 and TRBJ2-6; a weak D match, TRBD2 (6 bases). The CDR3 DNA is TGTGCCACTCGGGGGACGGGGGCCAACGTCCTGACTTTC. This encodes CATRGTGANVLTF.